This T cell receptor beta chain was recorded in a study of vaccination and CD4 T cells after COVID-19 (dated by TCRdb to the early 2020s). Regarding the complete study: The convalescent cohort comprised six males and four females, including two Hispanic individuals, seven Caucasians, two Asians and one multiracial person. Two doses of either the Pfizer-BioNTech BNT162b2 vaccine (n=8) or the Moderna mRNA-1273 vaccine (n=2) were administered to participants. Post-COVID blood samples from convalescent patients were collected a median of 101 days after diagnosis, with a range of roughly 35 to 161 days. Post-vaccine blood samples were collected a median of about 72 days after the second vaccine dose, ranging from about 12 to 250 days. Culture stimuli were overlapping spike peptide pools from SARS-CoV-2 and from the common cold coronaviruses HCoV-NL63, HCoV-OC43 and HCoV-229E. Control cultures used a CEFX viral epitope pool as positive control, an HIV-1 Nef peptide pool as negative control, or no peptide. In nine to eleven COVID-19 convalescent patients and a handful of infection-naive healthy vaccine recipients, researchers compared the spike-specific CD4+ TCR repertoire from before mRNA vaccination with the repertoire from after. Memory CD4+ T cell crossreactivity between SARS-CoV-2 and common cold coronavirus spike proteins was assessed at the TCR clonotype level in an earlier paper using these donors.

The CDR3 runs 13 residues from the cysteine to the phenylalanine. CDR3 DNA only is kept here, 39 bases in frame from base 1. As encoded in the germline V gene (reference sequence), CDR1 is MNHEY while CDR2 is SMNVEV. V gives up 5 bases and J gives up 6 bases, and the segment between their germline ends measures 13 bases. The sample's treatment or condition label, decoded: approximately 9-day PBMC culture with coronavirus spike peptide pools or control peptides (ViraFEST assay). CD4+ T cells from unexposed donors were collected before the COVID-19 pandemic (2011-2018). The study used the ViraFEST assay, which expanded antigen-specific T cells with peptide pools and then identified expanded clonotypes by TCR sequencing. Each well held 2.2 million or so PBMCs cultured in IMDM containing approximately 5.3% human AB serum and approximately 9.6 IU/ml IL-2, with 7.5 to 10 ug/ml peptide pools added. Half of the culture medium was replaced with fresh IL-2-containing medium on days 3 and 7. CD4+ T cells were isolated after roughly 10 days of culture through negative selection using the EasySep CD4+ T cell isolation kit. As cell numbers permitted, CD4+ T cells from unexposed donors were tested for reactivity to SARS-CoV-2 S and N and to four common cold coronavirus spike pools. Ficoll-Paque Plus gradient centrifugation was used to isolate PBMCs from whole blood, and the isolated PBMCs were then either used fresh or cryopreserved at -140C. Each culture condition was generally run in triplicate wells. Leukapheresis product for the unexposed donors was bought commercially.

This clonotype was detected a few times. This receptor's antigen is unknown. Within one base of it there is no much larger clone, and no base qualities were kept. Receptors were amplified or captured by PCR. TCR sequencing of DNA from cultured CD4+ T cells used the Oncomine TCR Beta short-read assay at the Johns Hopkins FTIC core. The QIAamp micro DNA kit was used to extract genomic DNA from the cultured CD4+ T cells. Oncomine TCR Beta libraries made from cultured CD4+ T cells were pooled using unique dual indexes and sequenced on an Illumina iSeq 100. As for how the authors treated the data: Non-productive sequences were removed, and CDR3s not starting with C, not ending with F or W, or shorter than 7 amino acids were discarded. The MANAFEST web application was used to identify antigen-specific clonotypes by comparing peptide-stimulated wells against reference wells and other culture wells. For a clone to be called positive, the clone needed an FDR below 0.05, an odds ratio above 5, and a productive frequency above 0.1% in at least two of three replicate wells. A clonotype was classed as cross-reactive if the clonotype showed significant expansion both in SARS-CoV-2 spike wells and in at least one common cold coronavirus spike condition. Similarity between CDR3 sequences was evaluated in R version 3.6.1 using Levenshtein distances (stringdist) and unrooted phylogenetic trees (ape). The public sequencing data were trimmed at Q25 with fastp and processed into clonotypes with MiXCR by TCRdb, which kept only in-frame beta chains. Rows with a matching CDR3 protein are joined into one entry that keeps the most common DNA and genes. The V and J calls were determined by TCRdb, not by the authors. Here the sample has 12,000 or so distinct CDR3 sequences; around 37% occur a single time. Approximately 15% of the sample is in the top ten clones.

Overall study outcomes, separate from this receptor: Of the vaccine-specific clones found in convalescent patients, nearly all (304 of 307) were mono-reactive for SARS-CoV-2 spike instead of being cross-reactive with common cold coronaviruses. The median count of SARS-CoV-2-reactive clonotypes went up from 20 to 25 after infection to roughly 38 after vaccination, although the change was not significant. Only a relatively small number of convalescent patients were included in the study, and early timepoints following natural infection were not analyzed. In convalescent patients, a median roughly 83% of post-vaccine SARS-CoV-2-reactive clones were detected only after vaccination, and vaccine-specific priming was suggested by this finding.

This chain is built from TRBV27 and TRBJ1-1, and perhaps TRBD1 as D gene, on 6 matching bases. The sequence derives from a human donor in good health. Source material: CD4+ T cells from blood, cultured in vitro. In nucleotides, the sequence is TGTGCCAGCAGTCAACAGGGTTTCGCTGAAGCTTTCTTT. Translated, it gives CASSQQGFAEAFF.